These 19 T cell receptor beta chains were all obtained from the same sample, sequenced in a study of cytomegalovirus exposure and HLA in healthy donors. The PCR contained 60 Vbeta and 13 Jbeta primers. TCRdb's table, derived via immunoSEQ multiplex PCR, lists solely in-frame clones and lacks some. The sample lists 150,000 to 200,000 clones, approximately 78% occurring once. Sequencing was performed on PBMCs. These receptors were taken from a girl aged 2 to 10 in good health and CMV-seropositive.

This chain links TRBV28 with TRBJ2-7; D is possibly TRBD1 (6 bases). CDR1 is MDHEN and CDR2 is SYDVKM in the germline V gene. V lost 2 bases and J lost 2, with 28 bases in between. This CDR3 has 20 residues. Here the CDR3 DNA reads TGTGCCAGCAGTTTACGCCACCCCTGTACAGTTACGACAGGAACCTACGAGCAGTACTTC. The encoded protein is CASSLRHPCTVTTGTYEQYF.

This rearrangement joins TRBV19 to TRBJ2-3, with D tentatively TRBD2 (6 bases). Trimming left V 1 base short and J 4 bases short, with 6 bases between. Germline loops: CDR1 LNHDA, CDR2 SQIVND (reference sequence). The CDR3 is made up of 13 amino acids. The CDR3 bases are TGTGCCAGTAGTATAGCGGGAGCAGATACGCAGTATTTT. Translating it yields CASSIAGADTQYF. The variable domain in full, with the rest retrieved from reference TRBV19 and TRBJ2-3, is DGGITQSPKYLFRKEGQNVTLSCEQNLNHDAMYWYRQDPGQGLRLIYYSQIVNDFQKGDIAEGYSVSREKKESFPLTVTSAQKNPTAFYLCASSIAGADTQYFGPGTRLTVL.

This clone is a singleton in its sample. The J gene is TRBJ2-7, the V gene TRBV11-2; 10 bases fit TRBD2. V lost 0 bases, J lost 2 bases, and 4 bases stayed unmatched. This CDR3 comprises 16 residues. Germline lookup yields CDR1 SGHAT and CDR2 FQNNGV. The chain's CDR3 is CASSLELAGGPYEQYF. The CDR3 DNA sequence: TGTGCCAGCAGCTTAGAATTAGCGGGAGGACCCTACGAGCAGTACTTC.

In DNA form, the CDR3 reads TGTGCCAGTAGTTACCGGGACAGGGAGTACAATGAGCAGTTCTTC. Residues: CASSYRDREYNEQFF. The chain combines TRBV19 with TRBJ2-1, with TRBD1 identical over 9 bases. Losses at the gene ends were 5 bases for V and 4 bases for J; bases not matched to a gene: 6. CDR1 and CDR2 from the germline V gene are LNHDA and SQIVND (reference sequence). This CDR3 has 15 residues.

Details on this clone: Distinct nucleotide sequences in the sample also encode this CDR3. V gene TRBV6-5 combines with J gene TRBJ1-2; 10 bases are shared with TRBD1. Per the germline V gene, CDR1 is MNHEY and CDR2 is SVGAGI. The V and J ends lost 6 bases and 7 bases, in that order; junction bases with no gene match: 5. The CDR3 is 13 amino acids. CDR3 sequence reads: CASRPTGGGGYTF. CDR3 nucleotide sequence: TGTGCCAGCAGACCGACAGGGGGCGGTGGCTACACCTTC.

The chain is built from TRBV30 and TRBJ2-7, with 10 bases lining up with TRBD2. Germline lookup yields CDR1 GTSNPN and CDR2 SVGIG (reference sequence). This CDR3 has 14 amino acids. Trimming took 5 bases from V and 0 from J; bases not matched to a gene: 4. CDR3 nucleotide sequence: TGTGCCTGGTCGATAGCGGGAGGCTCCTACGAGCAGTACTTC. Translating it yields CAWSIAGGSYEQYF.

J is TRBJ1-5 and V is TRBV30; D gene uncertain. Trimming shortened V by 1 base and J by 4 bases, and 8 bases separated the two germline ends. The CDR3 loop spans 13 amino acids. Germline assignment: CDR1 GTSNPN and CDR2 SVGIG (reference sequence). The CDR3 sequence: CAWSAGRNQPQHF. The CDR3 DNA reads TGTGCCTGGAGTGCGGGAAGAAATCAGCCCCAGCATTTT.

The gene calls are TRBV10-1 and TRBJ2-5; tentatively, D is TRBD1 (5 bases). Near its end, the DNA agrees better with TRBJ2-7, so the J call may be wrong. Germline V gives CDR1 WNHNN, CDR2 SYGVQD (reference sequence). The CDR3 sequence is 15 residues long. The CDR3 DNA reads as TGCGCCAGCAGTGAGCGGCAGGGAAAAGGGTACGAGCAGTACTTC. This codes for CASSERQGKGYEQYF.

V usage is TRBV7-3 and J usage is TRBJ2-1; D perhaps matches TRBD2 (6 bases). In germline, CDR1 is SGHTA, CDR2 FQGTGA. CDR3 length equals 15 residues. The V end was cut by 2 bases, the J end by 0 bases, with 8 bases between. The CDR3 coding sequence is TGTGCCAGCAGCTTAGCGGGGAGCTCCTACAATGAGCAGTTCTTC. Translated: CASSLAGSSYNEQFF.

In this sample, this clone turned up a few times. The CDR3 region has the DNA TGCAGCGCCCGGGACAGGGAAGACACTGAAGCTTTCTTT. This codes for CSARDREDTEAFF. The chain is built from TRBV29-1 and TRBJ1-1; TRBD1 agrees at 9 bases. The germline V gene encodes CDR1 SQVTM and CDR2 ANQGSEA. Trimming took 7 bases from V and 3 from J; bases not matched to a gene: 6. The CDR3 consists of 13 residues.

The gene calls are TRBV30 and TRBJ2-2, with TRBD2 matching over 7 bases. Trimming took 0 bases from V and 6 from J; bases not matched to a gene: 4. In germline, CDR1 is GTSNPN, CDR2 SVGIG (reference sequence). This CDR3 contains 14 residues. The CDR3 loop reads CAWSVLRGAGELFF. The CDR3 DNA is TGTGCCTGGAGTGTTTTACGGGGGGCCGGGGAGCTGTTTTTT.

This chain joins TRBV15 and TRBJ1-5; D is possibly TRBD1 (6 bases). The V and J ends lost 2 bases and 5 bases respectively, with 13 bases between them. Germline V gene sequence: CDR1 LNHNV, CDR2 YYDKDF (reference sequence). The CDR3 totals 15 residues. The CDR3 bases are TGTGCCACCAGCAGATCAGACAGGCACGATCAGCCCCAGCATTTT. This gives the protein CATSRSDRHDQPQHF. The full variable domain, its missing parts supplied by reference TRBV15 and TRBJ1-5, is DAMVIQNPRYQVTQFGKPVTLSCSQTLNHNVMYWYQQKSSQAPKLLFHYYDKDFNNEADTPDNFQSRRPNTSFCFLDIRSPGLGDTAMYLCATSRSDRHDQPQHFGDGTRLSIL.

CDR3 DNA sequence: TGCAGCGTTGAAGTTTTAGGGGAAACACGCGGCTACACCTTC. Translated, it gives CSVEVLGETRGYTF. J is TRBJ1-2 and V is TRBV29-1; D possibly corresponds to TRBD1 (5 bases). This CDR3 comprises 14 residues. Per germline, CDR1 SQVTM and CDR2 ANQGSEA. V dropped 1 base and J dropped 8 bases, with 17 bases sitting between them.

The chain recombines TRBV6-6 with TRBJ2-7; TRBD1 matches at 11 bases. Per the germline V gene, CDR1 is MNHNY and CDR2 is SVGAGI (reference sequence). The CDR3 runs 15 residues. With V trimmed by 4 bases and J by 2 bases, 4 bases remained unmatched. Here the CDR3 DNA reads TGTGCCAGCAGTTCACTGGGACAGGGGGCCTACGAGCAGTACTTC. It codes for CASSSLGQGAYEQYF.

The chain recombines TRBV7-9 with TRBJ2-4; 8 nucleotides align to TRBD2. This CDR3 is 14 amino acids long. The V gene end was trimmed by 3 bases and the J gene end by 11 bases; junction bases not matched to a gene: 9. CDR1 is SEHNR, CDR2 FQNEAQ, per germline (reference sequence). CDR3 coding DNA: TGTGCCAGCAGCTTCCCAGCGGGAGCGGCTGTTCAGTACTTC. Residues: CASSFPAGAAVQYF.

The chain couples TRBV7-8 to TRBJ1-2; a weak D match, TRBD1 (5 bases). The germline V gene has CDR1 SGHVS and CDR2 FQNEAQ. The CDR3 covers 14 residues. The germline V and J ends were trimmed by 10 bases and 5 bases, with 20 bases remaining between them. CDR3 nucleotides: TGTGCCATCCCCTCGGGTGGGGAGGGGTATGGCTACACCTTC. It translates to CAIPSGGEGYGYTF.

In this sample, this clone turned up many times. V gene TRBV5-1 combines with J gene TRBJ1-1; D possibly corresponds to TRBD1 (5 bases). Trimming pared 1 base from V and 2 bases from J, leaving 21 bases between. The germline V gene has CDR1 SGHRS and CDR2 YFSETQ. This CDR3 has 18 amino acids. CDR3 sequence (DNA): TGCGCCAGCAGCTTGAGAAGGGGAATGGTCGGACCAAACACTGAAGCTTTCTTT. The encoded protein is CASSLRRGMVGPNTEAFF.

V and J are TRBV2 and TRBJ1-2; unclear D gene. The CDR3 is 15 residues long. Trimming cost V 2 bases and J 3 bases, with 13 bases left between them. Looked up from germline, CDR1 is SNHLY and CDR2 is FYNNEI. CDR3 in amino acids: CASSEPGVKDYGYTF. In DNA form, the CDR3 reads TGTGCCAGCAGTGAACCCGGGGTTAAGGACTATGGCTACACCTTC.

Only one count was recorded for this clone. The chain combines TRBV28 with TRBJ1-5; a possible D gene is TRBD1 (6 bases). Germline CDR1 reads MDHEN; CDR2 reads SYDVKM. The CDR3 spans 16 residues. Trimming stripped 6 bases from V and 3 bases from J, with 18 bases between. CDR3 nucleotide sequence: TGTGCCAGCAGGGACACAGGGAAAGGAAACAATCAGCCCCAGCATTTT. Its protein is CASRDTGKGNNQPQHF.